This passage covers 9 T cell receptor beta chains from one sample sequenced in a study of blood T cell repertoires in COVID-19. The data were produced by immunoSEQ multiplex PCR, yet TCRdb's version contains in-frame clones alone and is incomplete. The sample carries under 65,000 clones, more than 75% recorded once. The material sequenced was peripheral blood. Every receptor here comes from a woman aged 60-75 years with COVID-19, enrolled during active disease.

The CDR3 is CASRGDKETQYF. The CDR3, as DNA: TGTGCCAGCCGAGGGGACAAAGAGACCCAGTACTTC. The chain recombines TRBV2 with TRBJ2-5; TRBD1 might be the D (6 bases). V was trimmed by 8 bases and J by 3 bases, leaving 10 bases between them. Germline V lookup: CDR1 SNHLY, CDR2 FYNNEI. The CDR3 consists of 12 residues.

This chain joins TRBV19 and TRBJ1-3; D ambiguous. Between the trimmed V and J ends, which lost 1 base and 0 bases, there was a span of 4 bases. This CDR3 has 14 amino acids. Germline V lookup: CDR1 LNHDA, CDR2 SQIVND (reference sequence). The CDR3 reads CASSIVSSGNTIYF. CDR3 bases: TGTGCCAGTAGTATAGTGAGCTCTGGAAACACCATATATTTT.

The genes are TRBV4-1 and TRBJ2-1, with 10 bases identical to TRBD1. CDR3 length equals 16 residues. CDR1 and CDR2 (germline): MGHRA, YSYEKL. V shed 2 bases and J 4 bases; nucleotides not matched to a gene: 5. CDR3: CASSQLPGQGYNEQFF. As DNA, the CDR3 is TGCGCCAGCAGCCAACTCCCGGGACAGGGGTACAATGAGCAGTTCTTC.

The rearrangement uses TRBV7-2 and TRBJ2-3; 9 nucleotides match TRBD2. The CDR3 sequence is 15 residues long. Losses at the gene ends were 3 bases for V and 2 bases for J; bases not matched to a gene: 3. The germline V gene encodes CDR1 SGHTA and CDR2 FQGNSA. Here the CDR3 DNA reads TGTGCCAGCAGCTTTAGCGGGAGTAACACAGATACGCAGTATTTT. This gives the protein CASSFSGSNTDTQYF.

The V call is TRBV6-4, the J call TRBJ2-1, with 10 bases lining up with TRBD2. This CDR3 has 14 amino acids. Germline V gene data show CDR1 as MRHNA and CDR2 as SNTAGT. Trimming cost V 0 bases and J 8 bases; bases outside gene matches: 1. The CDR3 loop is CASSDSGTSDEQFF. CDR3 bases: TGTGCCAGCAGTGACTCCGGGACTAGCGATGAGCAGTTCTTC.

The rearrangement joins TRBV9 to TRBJ1-1, with D hard to call. The ends were cut back, 5 bases at V and 0 bases at J, with 11 bases in the middle. The germline gives CDR1 SGDLS, CDR2 YYNGEE. The CDR3 runs 14 residues. The CDR3 is CASRKLHVNTEAFF. The CDR3 DNA reads as TGTGCCAGCAGGAAATTACATGTGAACACTGAAGCTTTCTTT.

The chain recombines TRBV30 with TRBJ1-3, with 10 bases that match TRBD1. CDR3 length: 18 residues. In germline, CDR1 is GTSNPN, CDR2 SVGIG (reference sequence). The V segment lost 7 bases and the J segment 1 base; nucleotides outside the gene matches: 16. CDR3 bases: TGTGCCTTCGCTGCCGGGACAGGGGTTTTCTTTTCTGGAAACACCATATATTTT. Encoded protein: CAFAAGTGVFFSGNTIYF.

The chain uses TRBV19 and TRBJ1-1; 8 bases match TRBD1. The CDR3 is 14 residues long. V lost 5 bases, J lost 4 bases, and 6 bases stayed unmatched. Germline V gene lookup returns CDR1 LNHDA and CDR2 SQIVND (reference sequence). This CDR3 is CASSQGAASTEAFF. The CDR3 nucleotides read TGTGCCAGTAGTCAGGGGGCGGCGAGCACTGAAGCTTTCTTT. Full variable domain (remainder filled in from reference TRBV19 and TRBJ1-1): DGGITQSPKYLFRKEGQNVTLSCEQNLNHDAMYWYRQDPGQGLRLIYYSQIVNDFQKGDIAEGYSVSREKKESFPLTVTSAQKNPTAFYLCASSQGAASTEAFFGQGTRLTVV.

This chain uses TRBV9 with TRBJ2-7; D perhaps matches TRBD2 (6 bases). Per the germline V gene, CDR1 is SGDLS and CDR2 is YYNGEE. Trimming took 3 bases from V and 7 from J, leaving 20 bases between them. CDR3 size: 15 residues. In nucleotides, the CDR3 is TGTGCCAGCAGCGCGGGGGTCCCAGGCCGCAGGGAGCAGTACTTC. It encodes CASSAGVPGRREQYF.